The 19 T cell receptor beta chains reported below all come from one sample, sequenced in a study of shared clonotypes between healthy human individuals. Using immunoSEQ multiplex PCR, the repertoire was profiled, and TCRdb retains in-frame clones only, with some absent. The sample includes about 960,000 clones, 60% to 85% seen only once; the top ten take about 1.5%. The sample taken for sequencing was memory CD4+ T cells sorted from blood. Noted subset: CD45RA-negative fraction. All receptors derive from a man in his late teens or twenties in good health.

This clone was observed a handful of times. This rearrangement joins TRBV16 to TRBJ1-2, with 9 bases lining up with TRBD1. CDR3 length: 15 amino acids. From germline, CDR1 is KGHSY and CDR2 FQNENV. V was pared by 0 bases and J by 5 bases, with 4 bases of the junction left unmatched. Written as DNA, the CDR3 is TGTGCCAGCAGCCAATCGTGGGACAGGGCTTATGGCTACACCTTC. Translating gives CASSQSWDRAYGYTF. The whole variable domain, filled in from reference TRBV16 and TRBJ1-2, reads GEEVAQTPKHLVRGEGQKAKLYCAPIKGHSYVFWYQQVLKNEFKFLISFQNENVFDETGMPKERFSAKCLPNSPCSLEIQATKLEDSAVYFCASSQSWDRAYGYTFGSGTRLTVV.

CDR3 DNA: TGTGCCAGCAGTACACAAAATCAGCCCCAGCATTTT. Encoded protein: CASSTQNQPQHF. This rearrangement joins TRBV28 to TRBJ1-5; no reliable D call. Germline V CDR1 and CDR2: MDHEN, SYDVKM. V lost 5 bases to trimming and J lost 4 bases, with 6 bases between them. The CDR3 is 12 residues long.

J is TRBJ2-1 and V is TRBV11-3; 8 nucleotides line up with TRBD2. V lost 1 base and J lost 5; bases outside the gene matches: 4. This CDR3 has 15 residues. CDR1 is SGHNT, CDR2 YENEEA, per germline. CDR3 coding DNA: TGTGCCAGCAGCTTAGCGGCGGGGGGTCACAATGAGCAGTTCTTC. Protein sequence: CASSLAAGGHNEQFF.

The rearrangement links TRBV5-6 to TRBJ1-1, with D possibly TRBD1 on 5 matching bases. V gave up 7 bases and J gave up 6 bases, with 10 bases separating them. The CDR3 runs to 11 residues. Looked up from germline, CDR1 is SGHDT and CDR2 is YYEEEE. The CDR3 loop reads CASQEGPEAFF. CDR3 DNA: TGTGCCAGCCAGGAGGGGCCTGAAGCTTTCTTT.

The V and J genes are TRBV14 and TRBJ1-2; 7 nucleotides agree with TRBD1. The CDR3 extends over 13 amino acids. Looked up from germline, CDR1 is SGHDN and CDR2 is FVKESK. With 3 bases clipped from V and 7 bases from J, the junction kept 5 bases outside the gene matches. The DNA of the CDR3 is TGTGCCAGCAGCCATAATACAGGGGTTGGCTACACCTTC. Encoded protein: CASSHNTGVGYTF.

This clone came up once. The chain links TRBV5-1 to TRBJ2-7, with D perhaps matching TRBD1 (5 bases). The germline CDR1 and CDR2 sequences are SGHRS and YFSETQ. V was clipped by 4 bases and J by 3 bases, with 8 bases between them. The CDR3 is 12 residues long. The CDR3 loop reads CASSPGRYEQYF. The CDR3 nucleotides are TGCGCCAGCAGCCCAGGGCGCTACGAGCAGTACTTC.

The chain is built from TRBV6-1 and TRBJ1-6, with D hard to call. CDR1 MNHNS and CDR2 SASEGT come from the germline V gene. The CDR3 totals 15 residues. Trimming removed 8 bases at V and 7 bases at J, with 18 bases between. The CDR3 DNA sequence: TGTGCCAGCCCTGAGGAGGATAGACGCAATTCACCCCTCCACTTT. It codes for CASPEEDRRNSPLHF.

This rearrangement joins TRBV6-1 to TRBJ1-1; tentatively, D is TRBD1 (5 bases). Germline loops: CDR1 MNHNS, CDR2 SASEGT. Trimming cost V 4 bases and J 1 base, with 13 bases left between them. There are 15 residues in the CDR3. The CDR3 DNA sequence: TGTGCCAGCAGTGTAGAACGGGGGAAGAACACTGAAGCTTTCTTT. Protein product: CASSVERGKNTEAFF.

This chain connects TRBV15 to TRBJ1-1, with a tentative D call TRBD1 (5 bases). V was clipped by 2 bases and J by 1 base, with 5 bases between them. In germline, CDR1 is LNHNV, CDR2 YYDKDF (reference sequence). This CDR3 comprises 13 residues. The CDR3 DNA sequence: TGTGCCACCAGCAGACAGGGGAACACTGAAGCTTTCTTT. Translated, it gives CATSRQGNTEAFF.

This clone was picked up one time. The rearrangement joins TRBV6-5 to TRBJ2-7; 7 nucleotides agree with TRBD1. V lost 6 bases, J lost 5 bases, and 13 bases stayed unmatched. Germline loops: CDR1 MNHEY, CDR2 SVGAGI. The CDR3 spans 15 residues. The DNA of the CDR3 is TGTGCCAGCAGCACCCGACAGGGTCAAAAAAACGAGCAGTACTTC. This encodes CASSTRQGQKNEQYF.

This chain connects TRBV4-1 to TRBJ2-3; 8 positions match TRBD1. From germline, CDR1 is MGHRA and CDR2 YSYEKL. V lost 4 bases to trimming and J lost 6 bases; unmatched junction nucleotides: 3. This CDR3 has 13 residues. CDR3 loop: CASSPNRGDTQYF. The CDR3 nucleotides read TGCGCCAGCAGCCCAAACAGGGGGGATACGCAGTATTTT.

This clone has just a few counts. This sample includes further DNA sequences coding for the same CDR3. The rearrangement uses TRBV9 and TRBJ1-6; 7 nucleotides match TRBD1. V shed 3 bases and J 0 bases; nucleotides not matched to a gene: 0. Germline lookup yields CDR1 SGDLS and CDR2 YYNGEE. This CDR3 is built from 15 residues. The CDR3 sequence: CASSGDSSYNSPLHF. In nucleotides, the CDR3 is TGTGCCAGCAGCGGGGACAGCTCCTATAATTCACCCCTCCACTTT.

This chain joins TRBV30 and TRBJ2-7, with 9 bases matching TRBD2. V was clipped by 3 bases and J by 3 bases; unmatched bases: 15. The CDR3 runs 17 residues. The germline V gene has CDR1 GTSNPN and CDR2 SVGIG (reference sequence). In nucleotides, the CDR3 is TGTGCCTGGAGCCGCTACTCTAGCGGGACTTACCTCTACGAGCAGTACTTC. Translating it yields CAWSRYSSGTYLYEQYF. Drawing the rest from reference TRBV30 and TRBJ2-7, the complete variable domain is SQTIHQWPATLVQPVGSPLSLECTVEGTSNPNLYWYRQAAGRGLQLLFYSVGIGQISSEVPQNLSASRPQDRQFILSSKKLLLSDSGFYLCAWSRYSSGTYLYEQYFGPGTRLTVT.

The chain employs TRBV11-2 and TRBJ1-2, with TRBD1 as a possible D gene (5 bases). This CDR3 is built from 15 residues. Germline V gives CDR1 SGHAT, CDR2 FQNNGV. Deletions cut 0 bases from V and 4 bases from J, with 12 bases between. The CDR3 spells CASSLDNRRGYGYTF. As DNA, the CDR3 is TGTGCCAGCAGCTTAGATAACAGGCGAGGCTATGGCTACACCTTC.

This rearrangement joins TRBV30 to TRBJ2-7; 9 bases line up with TRBD1. The CDR3 is 14 residues long. Trimming at V came to 5 bases and at J to 2 bases, leaving 7 bases not matched to a gene. Germline-derived CDR1 and CDR2 are GTSNPN and SVGIG (reference sequence). CDR3 protein: CAWGTGILPYEQYF. Written as DNA, the CDR3 is TGTGCCTGGGGGACAGGGATCTTACCCTACGAGCAGTACTTC.

J is TRBJ1-2 and V is TRBV2, with a possible D match to TRBD1 (5 bases). The CDR3 is 12 residues long. V was cut by 6 bases and J by 5 bases, with 10 bases left in between. Germline CDR1 SNHLY, CDR2 FYNNEI. Written as DNA, the CDR3 is TGTGCCAGCAGGGGACCGGGGTATGGCTACACCTTC. Its translation is CASRGPGYGYTF.

Concerning this clone: The sample holds other DNA sequences that translate to the same CDR3. V gene TRBV5-6 combines with J gene TRBJ1-1; D remains unclear. With 0 bases removed from V and 3 bases from J, the gap between germline ends came to 6 bases. There are 13 residues in the CDR3. Germline assignment: CDR1 SGHDT and CDR2 YYEEEE. As DNA, the CDR3 is TGTGCCAGCAGCTTGGGGGCCGACACTGAAGCTTTCTTT. This gives the protein CASSLGADTEAFF.

A note on this clone: The identical CDR3 is also encoded by other nucleotide sequences in the sample. V gene TRBV4-1 combines with J gene TRBJ1-3; no definite D call. Germline-derived CDR1 and CDR2 are MGHRA and YSYEKL. Trimming left V 0 bases short and J 4 bases short, with 10 bases between. CDR3 size: 15 residues. For the CDR3, the DNA is TGCGCCAGCAGCCAAGAGAGGCGGGGAGGAAACACCATATATTTT. Encoded protein: CASSQERRGGNTIYF.

This clone was recorded only once. The chain combines TRBV28 with TRBJ2-2; the D gene is possibly TRBD1 (5 bases). The CDR3 is made up of 13 amino acids. V was pared by 7 bases and J by 14 bases, with 20 bases between. CDR1 MDHEN and CDR2 SYDVKM come from the germline V gene. The CDR3 sequence: CASNKGALPKLFF. For the CDR3, the DNA is TGTGCCAGCAACAAAGGGGCACTCCCCAAACTGTTTTTT.